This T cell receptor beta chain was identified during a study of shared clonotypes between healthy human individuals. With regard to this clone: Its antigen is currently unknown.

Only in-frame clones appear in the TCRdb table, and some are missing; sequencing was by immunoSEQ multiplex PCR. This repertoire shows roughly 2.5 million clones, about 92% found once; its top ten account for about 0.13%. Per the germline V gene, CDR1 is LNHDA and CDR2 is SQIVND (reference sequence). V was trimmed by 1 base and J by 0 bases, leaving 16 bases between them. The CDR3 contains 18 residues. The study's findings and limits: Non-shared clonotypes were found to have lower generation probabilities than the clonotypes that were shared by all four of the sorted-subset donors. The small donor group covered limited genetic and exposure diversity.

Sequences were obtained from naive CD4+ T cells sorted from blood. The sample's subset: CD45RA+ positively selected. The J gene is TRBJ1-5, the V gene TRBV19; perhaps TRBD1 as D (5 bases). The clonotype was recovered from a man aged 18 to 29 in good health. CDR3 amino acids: CASSIGGHGGYSNQPQHF. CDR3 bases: TGTGCCAGTAGTATAGGCGGACATGGTGGGTATAGCAATCAGCCCCAGCATTTT.